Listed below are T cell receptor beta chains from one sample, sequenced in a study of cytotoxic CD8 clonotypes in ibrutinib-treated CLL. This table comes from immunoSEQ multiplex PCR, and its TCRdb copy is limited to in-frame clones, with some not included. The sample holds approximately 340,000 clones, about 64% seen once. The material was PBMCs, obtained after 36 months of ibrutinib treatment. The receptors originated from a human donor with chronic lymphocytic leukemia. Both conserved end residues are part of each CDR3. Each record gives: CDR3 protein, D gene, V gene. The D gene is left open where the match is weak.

CASTSGGPKTQYF,TRBD2,TRBV5-6
CASSRVGRDRGEQYF,TRBD1,TRBV5-6
CASWGQFPPNPYNEQFF,.,TRBV28
CATQMTGGNEQYF,TRBD1,TRBV6-5
CASSFAERRSTGELFF,.,TRBV5-4
CASSPPGTRGYEQYF,TRBD2,TRBV18
CASSPGLGNYEQYF,TRBD2,TRBV7-9
CASSYRTAATNEKLFF,.,TRBV6-5
CASSPRVSGGETQYF,TRBD2,TRBV5-6
CASSLREGELGDTQYF,.,TRBV5-6
CASSISKEGPTF,.,TRBV28
CASSQQDSGNTIYF,.,TRBV19
CASSDRDRGQETQYF,TRBD1,TRBV6-5
CASNPAEFSTDTQYF,.,TRBV28
CASSASPHNRTTYEQYF,.,TRBV9
CSVVGVPFTDTQYF,.,TRBV29-1
CASIQSGRAPEQYF,TRBD2,TRBV7-9
CASSPDTGHNEQFF,.,TRBV5-1
CASSEPGRKAYEQYF,.,TRBV2
CASSLGTSGGLLPYEQYF,TRBD2,TRBV5-1
CASSQDFGHGYTF,.,TRBV4-1
CASTLEGGRRTGELFF,TRBD2,TRBV11-2
CASSQAMGETQYF,.,TRBV4-1
CASSLAPGTEAFF,.,TRBV5-4
CASSVRGHNEQFF,.,TRBV2
CASSEEGLGYTF,.,TRBV2
CSAGPRADTGELFF,.,TRBV29-1
CASSVRVGGSPLHF,.,TRBV9
CASSPLTTGVLNEQFF,TRBD1,TRBV18
CASRRSTSGYAF,.,TRBV25-1
CASSIRADSYGYTF,.,TRBV19
CASSEQDLLGGYTF,.,TRBV6-1
CAISVRGGRSEQYF,TRBD2,TRBV10-3
CGTGINGQPQHF,.,TRBV6-6
CASSLTHNTEAFF,.,TRBV7-9
CASSSGQGAYEQYF,TRBD1,TRBV7-2
CASSRGFEKLFF,.,TRBV18
CASSVEGLARPDTQYF,TRBD2,TRBV9
CASSQGGFKLFF,.,TRBV14
CATSWADDLDTQYF,.,TRBV15
CASGLAESATQYF,.,TRBV12-5
CATSTPSEGTEGYTF,.,TRBV15
CASSYSGTAYNEQFF,TRBD1,TRBV19
CASSPLKDYYGYTF,.,TRBV18
CACKGDRRSSYEQYF,TRBD1,TRBV6-5
CSATGAGDEQYF,.,TRBV29-1
CSVGRSTDTQYF,.,TRBV29-1
CASSPGTNTDTQYF,.,TRBV19